A single sample is the source of the 19 T cell receptor beta chains below, sequenced in a study of blood T cells in healthy people across ages (dated by TCRdb to the mid-2010s). Libraries came from 5' RACE. TCRdb names Illumina HiSeq 2500 as the instrument used. The second PCR ran for roughly 7 to 11 cycles and used a J-beta primer mix along with a sample-barcoded 5' primer. TCRdb trimmed the raw reads at Q25, called clones with MiXCR and kept productive beta chains. One record per CDR3 amino acid sequence lists the most common genes and DNA. The sample has approximately 830,000 distinct CDR3 sequences on record, approximately 59% of them singletons. Together, the top ten hold about a quarter of the sample. Material: blood. The receptors were gathered from a man aged 25 to 40 in good health.

The chain uses TRBV3-1 and TRBJ2-3; the match to TRBD2 covers 7 bases. The CDR3 runs 13 residues. Germline trimming cut 5 bases from V and 9 bases from J; bases unmatched to any gene: 8. The germline V gene has CDR1 LGHDT and CDR2 YNNKEL (reference sequence). CDR3 sequence (DNA): TGTGCCAGCAGCGATCCCTCTAGCGGAACGCAGTATTTT. Translation gives CASSDPSSGTQYF.

The chain recombines TRBV9 with TRBJ2-3; the D gene is possibly TRBD1 (6 bases). CDR3 length: 16 residues. Germline V lookup: CDR1 SGDLS, CDR2 YYNGEE. V gave up 0 bases and J gave up 2 bases, with 13 bases separating them. The CDR3 loop is CASSVGDTIHTDTQYF. The CDR3 region has the DNA TGTGCCAGCAGCGTAGGGGACACAATTCACACAGATACGCAGTATTTT.

The J gene is TRBJ1-2, the V gene TRBV4-2; D gene unclear. The V end lost 0 bases, the J end lost 6 bases, and 14 bases lay between the germline ends. Germline-derived CDR1 and CDR2 are LGHNA and YNFKEQ. This CDR3 contains 15 residues. CDR3 in DNA: TGTGCCAGCAGCCAAGAGAGAGCGACGGTAAATGGCTACACCTTC. This sequence encodes CASSQERATVNGYTF.

This clonotype was seen only a few times. The CDR3 loop reads CAIRRGLGTQYF. Here the CDR3 DNA reads TGTGCCATCCGAAGGGGGCTGGGTACGCAGTATTTT. The rearrangement uses TRBV6-2 or TRBV6-3 and TRBJ2-3, with TRBD1 matching 7 bases. This CDR3 has 12 amino acids. CDR1 and CDR2 (germline): MNHEY, SVGEGT. V was pared by 10 bases and J by 8 bases, with 9 bases of the junction left unmatched.

The sample holds a few counts of this clonotype. CDR3 coding DNA: TGTGCCATCAGTGAGGAGACTGAAGCTTTCTTT. Translated, it gives CAISEETEAFF. The V and J genes are TRBV10-3 and TRBJ1-1; the D is unclear. V was trimmed by 2 bases and J by 5 bases, leaving 3 bases between them. The CDR3 sequence is 11 residues long. The germline gives CDR1 ENHRY, CDR2 SYGVKD.

This chain uses TRBV7-3 with TRBJ1-1; 8 nucleotides line up with TRBD1. J gave up 0 bases and V 2 bases, and 8 bases lay outside the gene matches. CDR3 size: 17 residues. Germline V gene sequence: CDR1 SGHTA, CDR2 FQGTGA. CDR3 coding DNA: TGTGCCAGCAGCTTATCGACAGGGGCGCCCCTGAACACTGAAGCTTTCTTT. Translating it yields CASSLSTGAPLNTEAFF.

The gene calls are TRBV6-2 or TRBV6-3 and TRBJ1-1; 10 bases are shared with TRBD1. Germline-derived CDR1 and CDR2 are MNHEY and SVGEGT. This CDR3 is 15 amino acids long. J gave up 4 bases and V 5 bases, and 7 bases lay outside the gene matches. In DNA, the CDR3 is TGTGCCAGCAGTCTAGTGGGACAGGGGACCACTGAAGCTTTCTTT. Amino acids: CASSLVGQGTTEAFF.

This clonotype was recorded once. The chain joins TRBV24-1 to TRBJ2-5, with 7 bases aligning to TRBD2. Germline V gene sequence: CDR1 KGHDR, CDR2 SFDVKD. This CDR3 region has 15 residues. V was pared by 3 bases and J by 5 bases, with 8 bases of the junction left unmatched. This CDR3 reads CATSDVPGRDETQYF. DNA for the CDR3: TGTGCCACCAGTGATGTGCCAGGGAGGGATGAGACCCAGTACTTC.

The chain carries TRBV12-3 or TRBV12-4 and TRBJ2-3; weak D call: TRBD2 (5 bases). The CDR3 length is 14 residues. The ends were cut back, 5 bases at V and 1 base at J, with 10 bases in the middle. CDR3 amino acids: CASSLYGGTDTQYF. In nucleotides, the CDR3 is TGTGCCAGCAGTCTTTACGGGGGCACAGATACGCAGTATTTT.

This clonotype was counted a few times. The rearrangement links TRBV15 to TRBJ2-7, with 7 bases aligning to TRBD1. The J segment lost 6 bases and the V segment lost 0 bases, leaving 14 bases of the junction unmatched. This CDR3 contains 17 residues. Per the germline V gene, CDR1 is LNHNV and CDR2 is YYDKDF (reference sequence). The CDR3, as DNA: TGTGCCACCAGCAGAGATACCCCAGGGACAGCGTGGACCGAGCAGTACTTC. This codes for CATSRDTPGTAWTEQYF.

The rearrangement uses TRBV12-3 or TRBV12-4 and TRBJ1-2; D not certain. V dropped 2 bases and J dropped 5 bases, with 6 bases sitting between them. The CDR3 length is 12 residues. CDR3 region: CASSLTRYGYTF. The CDR3 DNA follows: TGTGCCAGCAGTTTAACACGGTATGGCTACACCTTC.

This clonotype has more than one count but fewer than ten. V and J are TRBV2 and TRBJ2-3; a weak D match, TRBD1 (6 bases). Germline CDR1 reads SNHLY; CDR2 reads FYNNEI. The length of the CDR3 is 15 residues. Trimming shortened V by 4 bases and J by 2 bases, and 13 bases separated the two germline ends. CDR3 amino acids: CASSARTANTDTQYF. CDR3 in DNA: TGTGCCAGCAGTGCCCGGACAGCCAACACAGATACGCAGTATTTT. Filled out from reference TRBV2 and TRBJ2-3, the complete variable domain reads EPEVTQTPSHQVTQMGQEVILRCVPISNHLYFYWYRQILGQKVEFLVSFYNNEISEKSEIFDDQFSVERPDGSNFTLKIRSTKLEDSAMYFCASSARTANTDTQYFGPGTRLTVL.

This clonotype showed up just a few times. The chain employs TRBV28 and TRBJ2-7; possibly TRBD2 for D (5 bases). V was trimmed by 5 bases and J by 6 bases, leaving 17 bases between them. There are 14 residues in the CDR3. Germline CDR1 reads MDHEN; CDR2 reads SYDVKM. The CDR3 here is CASSPLGKRGEQYF. The CDR3 DNA reads TGTGCCAGCAGTCCCCTAGGGAAACGGGGCGAGCAGTACTTC.

The chain carries TRBV15 and TRBJ2-5; 8 nucleotides align to TRBD1. The DNA end is a closer match to TRBJ2-7, so the J assignment may be wrong. Germline CDR1 LNHNV, CDR2 YYDKDF (reference sequence). The CDR3 totals 14 residues. The CDR3 spells CATSRDLDRDEQYF. CDR3 DNA: TGTGCCACCAGCAGAGATCTGGACAGGGACGAGCAGTACTTC.

The chain has TRBV6-5 and TRBJ1-4; no clear D gene. Germline-derived CDR1 and CDR2 are MNHEY and SVGAGI. Trimming removed 0 bases at V and 3 bases at J, with 11 bases between. The CDR3 length is 16 residues. The CDR3 loop is CASSYSAWKPNEKLFF. DNA of the CDR3: TGTGCCAGCAGTTACTCCGCTTGGAAGCCTAATGAAAAACTGTTTTTT.

The V call is TRBV3-1, the J call TRBJ2-1, with 14 bases that match TRBD2. V shed 1 base, J shed 7 bases, and the junction held 9 bases outside the gene matches. CDR1 and CDR2 from the germline V gene are LGHDT and YNNKEL (reference sequence). The CDR3 is 18 residues long. This chain's CDR3 is CASSQARLAGGKLNEQFF. In DNA, the CDR3 is TGTGCCAGCAGCCAAGCGAGACTAGCGGGGGGGAAGCTAAATGAGCAGTTCTTC.

The rearrangement links TRBV20-1 to TRBJ2-7; 12 positions agree with TRBD2. V lost 3 bases and J lost 2; bases outside the gene matches: 5. This CDR3 is built from 15 residues. CDR1 and CDR2 (germline): DFQATT, SNEGSKA (reference sequence). The CDR3 DNA sequence: TGCAGTGCTAGTAGGCCTAGCGGGGGGGCCTACGAGCAGTACTTC. This encodes CSASRPSGGAYEQYF.

There are a few counts of this clonotype. The gene calls are TRBV29-1 and TRBJ2-7; 8 bases agree with TRBD2. In germline, CDR1 is SQVTM, CDR2 ANQGSEA. The CDR3 extends over 13 amino acids. V shed 5 bases, J shed 1 base, and the junction held 4 bases outside the gene matches. CDR3 DNA sequence: TGCAGCGTTTCACGGGGGGGATCCTACGAGCAGTACTTC. As protein: CSVSRGGSYEQYF.

This clonotype was seen once. The J gene is TRBJ1-5, the V gene TRBV20-1; D is perhaps TRBD1 (5 bases). Trimming took off 1 base at V and 0 bases at J, with 7 bases between the two ends. Germline V lookup: CDR1 DFQATT, CDR2 SNEGSKA (reference sequence). CDR3 length: 14 amino acids. CDR3 nucleotides: TGCAGTGCTAGAGCGGGGGTTAGCAATCAGCCCCAGCATTTT. It encodes CSARAGVSNQPQHF.